This is a list of T cell receptor beta chains from one sample in a study of OX40 agonist ivuxolimab in advanced cancers. Measured with immunoSEQ multiplex PCR; TCRdb has only the in-frame clones, and not every one. The data contain some 50,000 clones, about 89% of them singletons. Sequenced here: CD4+ or CD8+ T cells sorted from blood, sampled in a trial of the OX40 agonist ivuxolimab. Receptors originate from an adult with an advanced solid tumor such as melanoma, head and neck, liver or kidney cancer. CDR3s include the opening cysteine and the closing phenylalanine or tryptophan. Fields, in order: D gene, clone size, V gene, J gene, CDR3 DNA, CDR3 protein. A D gene is named only where the DNA matches it firmly. Only part of the rows carry a size: once, few, many, or a class if the clone is expanded.

-	once	TRBV6-1	TRBJ1-5	TGTGCCAGCAGTCCTAGCAATCAGCCCCAGCATTTT	CASSPSNQPQHF
TRBD1	-	TRBV28	TRBJ1-6	TGTGCCAGCAGTTCTCCGACAGGGGTGGGTTCACCCCTCCACTTT	CASSSPTGVGSPLHF
-	-	TRBV15	TRBJ2-1	TGTGCCACCAGCCGCGGGGACAACAAACCAAGTGAGCAGTTCTTC	CATSRGDNKPSEQFF
TRBD1	-	TRBV6-6	TRBJ1-5	TGTGCCAGCAGTTACGACAGGGGAGCAAATCAGCCCCAGCATTTT	CASSYDRGANQPQHF
-	few	TRBV30	TRBJ1-5	TGTGCCTGGAGTCTCGGGGGTAGCAATCAGCCCCAGCATTTT	CAWSLGGSNQPQHF
TRBD2	-	TRBV4-2	TRBJ2-3	TGTGCCAGCAGCCAAGCTCAGACTAGCGGGAGCACAGATACGCAGTATTTT	CASSQAQTSGSTDTQYF
TRBD2	-	TRBV29-1	TRBJ2-3	TGCAGCGTTCGTCTACTAGCGGGGGGTTACACTAGCACAGATACGCAGTATTTT	CSVRLLAGGYTSTDTQYF
TRBD1	-	TRBV2	TRBJ2-1	TGTGCCAGCAGGGGGACAGGAACCTTTACTGAGTTCTTC	CASRGTGTFTEFF
-	-	TRBV6-5	TRBJ2-2	TGTGCCAGCAGTTCCCGGGGCGGCTGGGGCACCGGGGAGCTGTTTTTT	CASSSRGGWGTGELFF
TRBD1	-	TRBV27	TRBJ1-2	TGTGCCAGCAGTTTGGACAGGGGGTATGGCTACACCTTC	CASSLDRGYGYTF
-	-	TRBV19	TRBJ1-4	TGTGCCAGTAGTATCAGCAGAAGGGGGGAAAAACTGTTTTTT	CASSISRRGEKLFF
-	once	TRBV28	TRBJ1-1	TGTGCCAGCATTTCCGGGAACATGAACACTGAAGCTTTCTTT	CASISGNMNTEAFF
-	once	TRBV7-9	TRBJ1-4	TGTGCCAGCGAGGACACTTCAACTAATGAAAAACTGTTTTTT	CASEDTSTNEKLFF
TRBD1	-	TRBV15	TRBJ2-7	TGTGCCACCAGCAGCAACAGGGGTAGCTACGAGCAGTACTTC	CATSSNRGSYEQYF
-	-	TRBV7-8	TRBJ2-2	TGTGCCAGCAGCTCCGGAGGCGGCGGACTCACAGGGGAGCTGTTTTTT	CASSSGGGGLTGELFF
-	-	TRBV6-5	TRBJ1-3	TGTGCCAGCAGTTACGCCGACGGGGCTGGAAACACCATATATTTT	CASSYADGAGNTIYF
-	-	TRBV5-1	TRBJ2-5	TGCGCCAGCAAGGTGGGAGGAACTCAAGAGACCCAGTACTTC	CASKVGGTQETQYF
TRBD1	-	TRBV9	TRBJ1-3	TGTGCCAGCAGCGATGAACAGGGGGCGTCTGGAAACACCATATATTTT	CASSDEQGASGNTIYF
-	-	TRBV30	TRBJ1-4	TGTGCCTGGAGTCTCCGCAGAGCAACTAATGAAAAACTGTTTTTT	CAWSLRRATNEKLFF
TRBD1	-	TRBV5-1	TRBJ2-5	TGCGCCAGCAGCAAGGGACAGAACCAAGAGACCCAGTACTTC	CASSKGQNQETQYF
TRBD2	once	TRBV28	TRBJ2-2	TGTGCCAGCAGTCCCCAGCGGGGGCAGAGCGGGGAGCTGTTTTTT	CASSPQRGQSGELFF
-	once	TRBV11-2	TRBJ2-5	TGTGCCAGCAGCGACACAGGGCGATCGTACCAAGAGACCCAGTACTTC	CASSDTGRSYQETQYF
-	once	TRBV28	TRBJ2-5	TGTGCCAGCGAGAGGGTGGGGGAGACCCAGTACTTC	CASERVGETQYF
TRBD1	-	TRBV6-1	TRBJ1-5	TGTGCCAGAGACAGGGGTGATCGACAGCCCCAGCATTTT	CARDRGDRQPQHF
-	-	TRBV6-5	TRBJ2-2	TGTGCCAGCAGTTACGAAATGGCCGGGGAGCTGTTTTTT	CASSYEMAGELFF